Following are 19 T cell receptor beta chains from one sample sequenced in a study of monozygotic twins with inflammatory bowel disease. TCRdb re-called the 5' RACE reads and shows each CDR3 protein once, DNA omitted. The sample table includes around 40,000 distinct CDR3 sequences. The sample consisted of blood. Receptors were obtained from a human donor with ulcerative colitis or Crohn's disease, or a healthy co-twin of an affected twin (not recorded which).

The chain combines TRBV5-6 with TRBJ1-1; TCRdb selects TRBD1, and the lack of DNA leaves this call unchecked. CDR3 length: 14 amino acids. Germline V gives CDR1 SGHDT, CDR2 YYEEEE. Here the CDR3 reads CASSPGQRNTEAFF.

CDR3 in amino acids: CASRKAGSDTQYF. V and J are TRBV11-2 and TRBJ2-3; the TRBD2 assignment by TCRdb is unverifiable without DNA. Germline V gene data show CDR1 as SGHAT and CDR2 as FQNNGV. This CDR3 is built from 13 residues.

CDR3 region: CASSPPGQDLEAFF. This chain uses TRBV18 with TRBJ1-1. Germline V gene data show CDR1 as KGHSH and CDR2 as LQKENI. This CDR3 contains 14 residues.

The chain couples TRBV7-9 to TRBJ1-1; TCRdb reports TRBD1, a call that lacks DNA to check it against. Per germline, CDR1 SEHNR and CDR2 FQNEAQ (reference sequence). This CDR3 is 14 amino acids long. The CDR3 sequence is CASSFQGAVTEAFF.

The CDR3: CASSLRRIEAFF. The chain recombines TRBV28 with TRBJ1-1. Germline V gene lookup returns CDR1 MDHEN and CDR2 SYDVKM. This CDR3 has 12 amino acids.

V gene TRBV28 combines with J gene TRBJ1-1. The CDR3 runs to 14 residues. The germline gives CDR1 MDHEN, CDR2 SYDVKM. The CDR3 loop is CASSLLQGSVEAFF. Full variable domain (missing parts from reference TRBV28 and TRBJ1-1): DVKVTQSSRYLVKRTGEKVFLECVQDMDHENMFWYRQDPGLGLRLIYFSYDVKMKEKGDIPEGYSVSREKKERFSLILESASTNQTSMYLCASSLLQGSVEAFFGQGTRLTVV.

The V call is TRBV5-1, the J call TRBJ2-1; lacking DNA, the TRBD1 call made by TCRdb goes unchecked. Per germline, CDR1 SGHRS and CDR2 YFSETQ. The CDR3 has 14 amino acids. The CDR3 reads CASSMGAGDDEQFF.

This sequence joins TRBV24-1 and TRBJ1-4; TCRdb's D gene call, TRBD1, goes unchecked for lack of DNA. Germline assignment: CDR1 KGHDR and CDR2 SFDVKD. The length of the CDR3 is 14 residues. The CDR3 spells CATSESGANEKLFF.

The chain uses TRBV4-1 and TRBJ1-1. This CDR3 comprises 18 residues. Germline V gives CDR1 MGHRA, CDR2 YSYEKL. The CDR3 loop reads CASSQAPSVGSQYSEAFF.

The chain combines TRBV5-6 with TRBJ2-2; TCRdb selects TRBD1, and the lack of DNA leaves this call unchecked. CDR1 and CDR2 from the germline V gene are SGHDT and YYEEEE. This CDR3 comprises 15 residues. The CDR3 reads CASSKDSVNTGELFF.

J is TRBJ1-5 and V is TRBV6-1; the D gene TCRdb calls, TRBD1, cannot be checked with no DNA. CDR1 MNHNS and CDR2 SASEGT come from the germline V gene. This CDR3 has 15 residues. CDR3 residues: CATTGDRGRGQPQHF.

The chain joins TRBV11-2 to TRBJ2-1. Germline values: CDR1 SGHAT, CDR2 FQNNGV. This CDR3 region has 13 residues. The CDR3 sequence: CASSLSLYNEQFF.

The chain is built from TRBV20-1 and TRBJ1-5; TCRdb's assignment of TRBD1 cannot be checked, as there is no DNA. Germline V gene data show CDR1 as DFQATT and CDR2 as SNEGSKA (reference sequence). The CDR3 totals 14 residues. The CDR3 here is CSAKMSGGHQPQHF.

V is TRBV9 and J is TRBJ2-7; the D call of TRBD1 rests on TCRdb alone, since no DNA is present to check it. Germline CDR1 and CDR2: SGDLS and YYNGEE. CDR3 length: 16 residues. CDR3: CASSVAAGTASYEQYF. The whole variable domain, remainder taken from reference TRBV9 and TRBJ2-7, is DSGVTQTPKHLITATGQRVTLRCSPRSGDLSVYWYQQSLDQGLQFLIQYYNGEERAKGNILERFSAQQFPDLHSELNLSSLELGDSALYFCASSVAAGTASYEQYFGPGTRLTVT.

The CDR3 spells CASSGSASDYSNTGELFF. This chain uses TRBV9 with TRBJ2-2; lacking DNA, the TRBD2 call made by TCRdb goes unchecked. The CDR3 runs to 18 residues. Looked up from germline, CDR1 is SGDLS and CDR2 is YYNGEE.

This chain connects TRBV5-4 to TRBJ2-7; TCRdb returns TRBD1, unconfirmable since there is no DNA. Germline V gene sequence: CDR1 SGHNT, CDR2 YYREEE (reference sequence). CDR3 length: 14 residues. CDR3 protein: CASSSRDGSYEQYF.

The rearrangement joins TRBV29-1 to TRBJ1-5. CDR3 length: 12 residues. Germline CDR1 SQVTM, CDR2 ANQGSEA. The CDR3 here is CSVSGLNQPQHF. Together with reference TRBV29-1 and TRBJ1-5, the CDR3 gives the full variable domain: SAVISQKPSRDICQRGTSLTIQCQVDSQVTMMFWYRQQPGQSLTLIATANQGSEATYESGFVIDKFPISRPNLTFSTLTVSNMSPEDSSIYLCSVSGLNQPQHFGDGTRLSIL.

Measured by frequency, this clonotype is medium-sized (0.01 to 0.1%). The chain employs TRBV11-2 and TRBJ2-3; TCRdb's D gene call, TRBD2, goes unchecked for lack of DNA. Per the germline V gene, CDR1 is SGHAT and CDR2 is FQNNGV. This CDR3 spans 18 amino acids. CDR3 amino acids: CASSRYNSGGLSTDTQYF.

The chain employs TRBV18 and TRBJ2-7. The CDR3 consists of 16 residues. In germline, CDR1 is KGHSH, CDR2 LQKENI. CDR3 in amino acids: CASSPTGRANSYEQYF.